These 16 T cell receptor beta chains were all obtained from the same sample, sequenced in a study of shared clonotypes between healthy human individuals. Data came from immunoSEQ multiplex PCR; TCRdb stores just in-frame clones and leaves some out. The table shows approximately 530,000 clones, with about 96% occurring only once. Sequenced sample: naive CD4+ T cells sorted from blood. Indicated subset: CD45RA+ positively selected. The receptors come from a woman in her 30s in good health.

CDR3 in DNA: TGCGCCACCCCGGGCCCCGGTTGGCGCGAGCAGTACTTC. This translates into CATPGPGWREQYF. V and J are TRBV23-1 and TRBJ2-7; D is uncertain. TRBV23-1 is reported as an ORF; its role is uncertain. The germline V and J ends were trimmed by 10 bases and 6 bases, with 19 bases remaining between them. There are 13 residues in the CDR3.

The CDR3 DNA follows: TGCGCCAGCAGCACGCCCCCGTTTGTCCAAGGGACCGATCAGCCCCAGCATTTT. It codes for CASSTPPFVQGTDQPQHF. This chain connects TRBV23-1 to TRBJ1-5, with D possibly matching TRBD1 (5 bases). TRBV23-1 is flagged as an ORF with uncertain function. The CDR3 is 18 amino acids. With 6 bases removed from V and 5 bases from J, the gap between germline ends came to 26 bases.

The chain is built from TRBV18 and TRBJ2-7; D not certain. This CDR3 has 13 amino acids. The V end lost 5 bases, the J end lost 3 bases, and 11 bases lay between the germline ends. Per germline, CDR1 KGHSH and CDR2 LQKENI. The CDR3 DNA reads as TGTGCCAGCTCATGGGATCGGAACTACGAGCAGTACTTC. Translated, it gives CASSWDRNYEQYF. The entire variable domain, with the rest obtained from reference TRBV18 and TRBJ2-7, is as follows: NAGVMQNPRHLVRRRGQEARLRCSPMKGHSHVYWYRQLPEEGLKFMVYLQKENIIDESGMPKERFSAEFPKEGPSILRIQQVVRGDSAAYFCASSWDRNYEQYFGPGTRLTVT.

The chain has TRBV4-1 and TRBJ2-7; TRBD2 agrees at 8 bases. The CDR3 totals 16 residues. V was pared by 3 bases and J by 2 bases, with 9 bases of the junction left unmatched. Germline V CDR1 and CDR2: MGHRA, YSYEKL. DNA for the CDR3: TGCGCCAGCAGCCAGGCTTCACTAGCGGAGACCTACGAGCAGTACTTC. Residues: CASSQASLAETYEQYF.

The chain combines TRBV18 with TRBJ1-1; maybe TRBD1 (5 bases). The V end was cut by 0 bases, the J end by 7 bases, with 12 bases between. Looked up from germline, CDR1 is KGHSH and CDR2 is LQKENI. The CDR3 length is 14 residues. CDR3 in DNA: TGTGCCAGCTCACCACCGACGGGGCACGGTGAAGCTTTCTTT. Its translation: CASSPPTGHGEAFF.

The CDR3 DNA follows: TGTGCCAGTAGTATAGTCAGGGCAAGTAATCAGCCCCAGCATTTT. Translated: CASSIVRASNQPQHF. The chain recombines TRBV19 with TRBJ1-5; D possibly corresponds to TRBD1 (5 bases). The CDR3 sequence is 15 residues long. Trimming removed 1 base from V and 4 bases from J, with 11 bases in between. Per the germline V gene, CDR1 is LNHDA and CDR2 is SQIVND (reference sequence).

This clone was observed a single time. The rearrangement uses TRBV2 and TRBJ2-7; D call uncertain. The germline V gene encodes CDR1 SNHLY and CDR2 FYNNEI. Deletions cut 2 bases from V and 3 bases from J, with 11 bases between. The length of the CDR3 is 14 residues. CDR3 bases: TGTGCCAGCAGTGAATTGGGTTCGCTCTACGAGCAGTACTTC. It codes for CASSELGSLYEQYF.

The chain links TRBV28 to TRBJ1-4, with D perhaps TRBD1 (6 bases). The CDR3 contains 14 residues. Germline-derived CDR1 and CDR2 are MDHEN and SYDVKM. The V and J ends lost 5 bases and 8 bases respectively, with 15 bases between them. As DNA, the CDR3 is TGTGCCAGCAGTAGCGGGGGGGCGCGAGAAAAACTGTTTTTT. Protein: CASSSGGAREKLFF.

The J gene is TRBJ2-1, the V gene TRBV5-1; D is uncertain. The length of the CDR3 is 11 residues. The V end lost 1 base, the J end lost 10 bases, and 6 bases lay between the germline ends. Germline CDR1 is SGHRS and CDR2 is YFSETQ. The CDR3 DNA sequence: TGCGCCAGCAGCTTGCGGCAGGAGCAGTTCTTC. It specifies CASSLRQEQFF. Supplemented by reference TRBV5-1 and TRBJ2-1, the full variable domain reads KAGVTQTPRYLIKTRGQQVTLSCSPISGHRSVSWYQQTPGQGLQFLFEYFSETQRNKGNFPGRFSGRQFSNSRSEMNVSTLELGDSALYLCASSLRQEQFFGPGTRLTVL.

The chain employs TRBV19 and TRBJ2-1, with no clear D. V gave up 6 bases and J gave up 0 bases, with 24 bases separating them. The CDR3 length is 19 residues. Germline V gives CDR1 LNHDA, CDR2 SQIVND (reference sequence). The CDR3 protein is CASRAMRLPRKASYNEQFF. In DNA, the CDR3 is TGTGCCAGTAGGGCTATGAGGCTTCCGAGGAAGGCCTCCTACAATGAGCAGTTCTTC.

The DNA of the CDR3 is TGCGCCAGCAGCTTGGCGGGCAGGGGTTCACCCCTCCACTTT. Protein sequence: CASSLAGRGSPLHF. The chain uses TRBV5-1 and TRBJ1-6, with TRBD1 as a possible D gene (6 bases). V was pared by 0 bases and J by 9 bases, with 10 bases between. From germline, CDR1 is SGHRS and CDR2 YFSETQ. The CDR3 has 14 amino acids.

V is TRBV19 and J is TRBJ1-2, with TRBD1 as a possible D gene (6 bases). The CDR3 spans 14 residues. Trimming pared 5 bases from V and 8 bases from J, leaving 18 bases between. Germline lookup yields CDR1 LNHDA and CDR2 SQIVND (reference sequence). The CDR3 sequence is CASSPLGGAKGYTF. CDR3 DNA sequence: TGTGCCAGTAGTCCCCTTGGGGGGGCAAAGGGCTACACCTTC. Combining the CDR3 with reference TRBV19 and TRBJ1-2 gives the whole variable domain DGGITQSPKYLFRKEGQNVTLSCEQNLNHDAMYWYRQDPGQGLRLIYYSQIVNDFQKGDIAEGYSVSREKKESFPLTVTSAQKNPTAFYLCASSPLGGAKGYTFGSGTRLTVV.

The genes are TRBV6-1 and TRBJ2-3; D possibly corresponds to TRBD2 (6 bases). Germline V gives CDR1 MNHNS, CDR2 SASEGT. The CDR3 consists of 13 residues. Trimming took 2 bases from V and 5 from J, leaving 8 bases between them. CDR3 protein: CASSERGGDTQYF. The CDR3 DNA reads TGTGCCAGCAGTGAAAGGGGAGGAGATACGCAGTATTTT.

This clone was counted once. The chain links TRBV18 to TRBJ1-4; a possible D gene is TRBD1 (5 bases). The CDR3 consists of 13 residues. CDR1 and CDR2 from the germline V gene are KGHSH and LQKENI. Trimming took off 5 bases at V and 8 bases at J, with 12 bases between the two ends. The CDR3 DNA reads TGTGCCAGCTCATCGGGACTCATGGAAAAACTGTTTTTT. It encodes CASSSGLMEKLFF.

This sequence joins TRBV7-8 and TRBJ2-7; D tentatively fits TRBD1 or TRBD2 (5 bases each). The V end lost 1 base, the J end lost 2 bases, and 12 bases lay between the germline ends. The CDR3 length is 15 residues. Per the germline V gene, CDR1 is SGHVS and CDR2 is FQNEAQ. For the CDR3, the DNA is TGTGCCAGCAGCTTAGGCTCGGGGACCCCCTACGAGCAGTACTTC. It specifies CASSLGSGTPYEQYF.

The CDR3 nucleotides are TGTGCCAGCAGCGAGAGGGTGTCGCTTCCGCCTCGGGAGCAGTACTTC. Translated, it gives CASSERVSLPPREQYF. This chain joins TRBV9 and TRBJ2-7, with a tentative D call TRBD2 (5 bases). Germline CDR1 SGDLS, CDR2 YYNGEE. The CDR3 totals 16 residues. With 3 bases removed from V and 7 bases from J, the gap between germline ends came to 23 bases.